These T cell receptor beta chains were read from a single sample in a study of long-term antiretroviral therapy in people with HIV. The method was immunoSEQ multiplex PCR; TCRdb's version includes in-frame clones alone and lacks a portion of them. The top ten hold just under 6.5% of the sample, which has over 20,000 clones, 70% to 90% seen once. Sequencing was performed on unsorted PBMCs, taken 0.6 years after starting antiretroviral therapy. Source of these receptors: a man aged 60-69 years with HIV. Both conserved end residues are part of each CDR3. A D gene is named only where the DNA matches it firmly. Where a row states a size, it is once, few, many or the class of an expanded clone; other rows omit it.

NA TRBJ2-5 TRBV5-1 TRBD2 TGCGCCAGCAGCTTACTGATAGCGGGGGAGGAGACCCAGTACTTC CASSLLIAGEETQYF
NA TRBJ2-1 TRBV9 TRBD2 TGTGCCAGCAGCGCTAGCGGGAGCTCCTACAATGAGCAGTTCTTC CASSASGSSYNEQFF
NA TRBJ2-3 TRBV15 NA TGTGCCACCACCAATGTAGCGGATGGGGGGGATACGCAGTATTTT CATTNVADGGDTQYF
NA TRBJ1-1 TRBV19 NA TGTGCCAGTAGTATTGGCTGGGTGGAAGTGGGGGCTGAAGCTTTCTTT CASSIGWVEVGAEAFF
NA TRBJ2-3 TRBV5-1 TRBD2 TGCGCCAGCAGCTTAGGGACTAGCGGGAGCACAGATACGCAGTATTTT CASSLGTSGSTDTQYF
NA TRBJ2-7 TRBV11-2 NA TGTGCCAGCAGCTCCGGGTCCGCCTACGAGCAGTACTTC CASSSGSAYEQYF
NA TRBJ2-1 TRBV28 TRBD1 TGTGCCAGCAGTGAACAGGGGGCGAACTTCGACAATGAGCAGTTCTTC CASSEQGANFDNEQFF
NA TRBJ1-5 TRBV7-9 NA TGTGCCAGCAGCCCTGACCCCCCCGGGCAGCCCCAGCATTTT CASSPDPPGQPQHF
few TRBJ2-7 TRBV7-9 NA TGTGCCAGCAGCTCTCGGGACAAGTACTACGAGCAGTACTTC CASSSRDKYYEQYF
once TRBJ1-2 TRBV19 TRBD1 TGTGCCAGTAGTAAAGGGACAGAATACTCGGGATACTATGGCTACACCTTC CASSKGTEYSGYYGYTF
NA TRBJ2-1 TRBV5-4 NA TGTGCCAGCAGCTTGAAACTAGCCGGCTACAATGAGCAGTTCTTC CASSLKLAGYNEQFF
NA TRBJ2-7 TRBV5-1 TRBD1 TGCGCCAGCAGCTTGTCGACAGGGTTCTACGAGCAGTACTTC CASSLSTGFYEQYF
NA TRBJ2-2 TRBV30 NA TGTGCCTGGGGGAGGGGGGGAAACACCGGGGAGCTGTTTTTT CAWGRGGNTGELFF
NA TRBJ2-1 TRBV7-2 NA TGTGCCAGCAGCTATTTGTTACAGGGCGAGAGGGATGAGCAGTTCTTC CASSYLLQGERDEQFF
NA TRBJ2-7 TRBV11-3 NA TGTGCCAGCAGCTTAGGGGGATCGGGCGGGATGGCGGAGCAGTACTTC CASSLGGSGGMAEQYF
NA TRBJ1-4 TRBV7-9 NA TGTGCCAGCAGCATCAGGGGTGGGGATGAAAAACTGTTTTTT CASSIRGGDEKLFF
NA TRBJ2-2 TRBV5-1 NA TGCGCCAGCAGTGCCCGACAGGCCGAGGGTACCGGGGAGCTGTTTTTT CASSARQAEGTGELFF
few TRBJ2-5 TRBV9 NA TGTGCCAGCAGCCGATTTTCTACGAATGTCTGGAAGGAGACCCAGTACTTC CASSRFSTNVWKETQYF
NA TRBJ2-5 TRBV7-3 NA TGTGCCAGCAGCCGGGGGGCAGGGGAGACCCAGTACTTC CASSRGAGETQYF
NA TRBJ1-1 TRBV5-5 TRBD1 TGTGCCAGCAGCTTCGACAGGGGCACTGAAGCTTTCTTT CASSFDRGTEAFF
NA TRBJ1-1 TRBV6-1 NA TGTGCCAGCAGTGAGGGCTTTTTAGGGAACACTGAAGCTTTCTTT CASSEGFLGNTEAFF
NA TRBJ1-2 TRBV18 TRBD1 TGTGCCAGCTCCGCGGACAGGGGCGCATCCGGACGCGGCTACACCTTC CASSADRGASGRGYTF
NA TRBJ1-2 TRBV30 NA TGTGCCTGGAGTCGTCGCGTGCTACAGGGACCCACTAGTGGCTACACCTTC CAWSRRVLQGPTSGYTF